The 5 T cell receptor delta chains below come from one sample, sequenced in a study of gamma-delta chains in newborns, infants, children. TCRdb repeated clone calling on the reads with CATT. The profile covers more than 3,500 delta-chain clones, with under 2.5% appearing a single time and 7.5% to 10% taken by the ten largest. The sample comprised blood. These receptor sequences come from a child who was a newborn, infant or young child, either healthy, febrile or measles-vaccinated (not recorded which).

V gene TRDV2 combines with J gene TRDJ3; D call uncertain. This CDR3 has 20 residues. The germline gives CDR1 GEAIGNYY, CDR2 EKD. V lost 0 bases, J lost 0 bases, and 17 bases lay in between. The CDR3 here is CACDTISRTPSSWDTRQMFF. The DNA for the CDR3 is TGTGCCTGTGACACCATCTCTAGGACTCCGAGCTCCTGGGACACCCGACAGATGTTTTTC.

Comments on this clone: This probably arose from a read error, given a far larger clone one base away. This rearrangement joins TRDV2 to TRDJ2, with 8 nucleotides matching TRDD3. V shed 3 bases and J 3 bases; nucleotides not matched to a gene: 14. This CDR3 spans 18 amino acids. Per germline, CDR1 GEAIGNYY and CDR2 EKD. CDR3 nucleotide sequence: TGTGCCTGTGACCCGGTACTGCGGGATACGCTTGTGACAGCACAACTCTTCTTT. It yields the protein CACDPVLRDTLVTAQLFF.

This clone has a handful of counts. V and J are TRDV2 and TRDJ1, with TRDD3 identical over 9 bases. With V trimmed by 3 bases and J by 6 bases, 10 bases remained unmatched. Germline CDR1 GEAIGNYY, CDR2 EKD. There are 15 residues in the CDR3. The CDR3 reads CACDSLERGIHKLIF. In DNA form, the CDR3 reads TGTGCCTGTGACTCCTTGGAGAGGGGGATACATAAACTCATCTTT.

The chain links TRDV3 to TRDJ1; 10 bases fit TRDD3. CDR3 length: 14 residues. Germline trimming cut 0 bases from V and 0 bases from J; bases unmatched to any gene: 1. Germline V gives CDR1 TVYSNPD, CDR2 GDNSRS (reference sequence). The DNA for the CDR3 is TGTGCCTTTAGTGGGGGATACAACACCGATAAACTCATCTTT. This gives the protein CAFSGGYNTDKLIF.

This rearrangement joins TRAV29/DV5 to TRDJ3; possible D gene TRDD3, 5 bases. The CDR3 covers 18 residues. Trimming left V 1 base short and J 1 base short, with 15 bases between. The germline CDR1 and CDR2 sequences are NSMFDY and ISSIKDK. CDR3 DNA: TGTGCAGCAAGCTTTCCCCCTGGGTGGTCCTGGGACACCCGACAGATGTTTTTC. Translation: CAASFPPGWSWDTRQMFF.